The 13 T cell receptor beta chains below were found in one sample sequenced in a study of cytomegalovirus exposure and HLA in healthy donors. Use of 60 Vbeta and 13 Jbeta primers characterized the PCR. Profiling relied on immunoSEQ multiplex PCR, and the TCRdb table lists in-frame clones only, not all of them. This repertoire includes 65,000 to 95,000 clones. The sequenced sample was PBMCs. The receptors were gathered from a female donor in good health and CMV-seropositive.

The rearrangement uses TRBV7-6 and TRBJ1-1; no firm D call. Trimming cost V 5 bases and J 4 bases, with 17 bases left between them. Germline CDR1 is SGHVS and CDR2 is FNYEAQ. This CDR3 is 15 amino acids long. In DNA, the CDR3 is TGTGCCAGCAGCGTCTACCTCGGGAAAAGCACTGAAGCTTTCTTT. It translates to CASSVYLGKSTEAFF.

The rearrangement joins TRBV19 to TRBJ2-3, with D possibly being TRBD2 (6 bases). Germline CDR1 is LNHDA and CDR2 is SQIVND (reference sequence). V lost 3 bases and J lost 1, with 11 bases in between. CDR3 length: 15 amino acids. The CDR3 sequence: CASSIVGLRTDTQYF. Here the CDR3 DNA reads TGTGCCAGTAGTATTGTGGGACTCCGCACAGATACGCAGTATTTT.

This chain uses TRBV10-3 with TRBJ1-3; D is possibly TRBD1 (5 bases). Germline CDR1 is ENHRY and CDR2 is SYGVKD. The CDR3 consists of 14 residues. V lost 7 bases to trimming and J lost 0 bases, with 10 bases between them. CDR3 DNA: TGTGCCATCAAGAGAGACAGCTCTGGAAACACCATATATTTT. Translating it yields CAIKRDSSGNTIYF.

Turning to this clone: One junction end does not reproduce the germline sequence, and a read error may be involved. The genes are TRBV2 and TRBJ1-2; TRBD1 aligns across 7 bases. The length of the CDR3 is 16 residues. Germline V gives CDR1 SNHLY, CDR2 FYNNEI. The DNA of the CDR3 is TGTGCCAGGAGTGGGGGGCTCGGGAGGGGGCAGGATGGCTACACCTTC. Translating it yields CARSGGLGRGQDGYTF.

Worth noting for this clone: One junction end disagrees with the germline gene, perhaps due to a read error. In DNA form, the CDR3 reads TGTGCCGGGAGTCCAATCGGGAGTATCAATGAAAAACTGTTTTTT. Amino acids: CAGSPIGSINEKLFF. The V gene is TRBV30, the J gene TRBJ1-4; D uncertain. Germline V CDR1 and CDR2: GTSNPN, SVGIG (reference sequence). There are 15 residues in the CDR3.

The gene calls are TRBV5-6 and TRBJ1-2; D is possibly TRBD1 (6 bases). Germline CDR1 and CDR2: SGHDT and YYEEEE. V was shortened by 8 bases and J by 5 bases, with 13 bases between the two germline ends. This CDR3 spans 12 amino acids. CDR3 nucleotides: TGTGCCAGTGGTGGGACAAATTATGGCTACACCTTC. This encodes CASGGTNYGYTF.

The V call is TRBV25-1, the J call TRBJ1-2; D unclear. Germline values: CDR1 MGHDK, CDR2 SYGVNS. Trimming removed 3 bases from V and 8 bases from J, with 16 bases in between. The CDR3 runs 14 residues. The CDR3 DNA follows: TGTGCCAGCAGTGAGTGGACTGGCCTTCACGGCTACACCTTC. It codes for CASSEWTGLHGYTF.

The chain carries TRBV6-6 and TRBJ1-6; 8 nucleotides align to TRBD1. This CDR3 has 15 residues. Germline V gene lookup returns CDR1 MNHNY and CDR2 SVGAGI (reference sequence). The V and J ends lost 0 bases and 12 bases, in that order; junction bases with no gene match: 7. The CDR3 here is CASSYSDRVGGPLHF. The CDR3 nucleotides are TGTGCCAGCAGTTACTCGGACAGGGTTGGAGGACCCCTCCACTTT.

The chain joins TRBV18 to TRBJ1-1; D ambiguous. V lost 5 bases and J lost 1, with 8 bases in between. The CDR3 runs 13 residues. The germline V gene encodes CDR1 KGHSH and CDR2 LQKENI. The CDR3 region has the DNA TGTGCCAGCTCAAGCTACCCGAACACTGAAGCTTTCTTT. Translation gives CASSSYPNTEAFF. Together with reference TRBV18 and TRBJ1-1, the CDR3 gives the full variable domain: NAGVMQNPRHLVRRRGQEARLRCSPMKGHSHVYWYRQLPEEGLKFMVYLQKENIIDESGMPKERFSAEFPKEGPSILRIQQVVRGDSAAYFCASSSYPNTEAFFGQGTRLTVV.

The CDR3 loop is CASSSIRGPDRTGNTIYF. Written as DNA, the CDR3 is TGTGCCAGCAGCTCGATAAGGGGCCCCGACAGGACTGGAAACACCATATATTTT. V usage is TRBV7-9 and J usage is TRBJ1-3; possibly TRBD1 for D (6 bases). V shed 4 bases and J shed 2 bases, with 21 bases lying between them. There are 18 residues in the CDR3. From germline, CDR1 is SEHNR and CDR2 FQNEAQ (reference sequence).

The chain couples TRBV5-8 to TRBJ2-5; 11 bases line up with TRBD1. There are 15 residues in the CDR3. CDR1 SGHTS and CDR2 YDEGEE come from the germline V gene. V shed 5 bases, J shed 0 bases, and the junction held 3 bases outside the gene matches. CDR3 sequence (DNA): TGTGCCAGCAGACCGGGACAGGGGGACCAAGAGACCCAGTACTTC. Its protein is CASRPGQGDQETQYF.

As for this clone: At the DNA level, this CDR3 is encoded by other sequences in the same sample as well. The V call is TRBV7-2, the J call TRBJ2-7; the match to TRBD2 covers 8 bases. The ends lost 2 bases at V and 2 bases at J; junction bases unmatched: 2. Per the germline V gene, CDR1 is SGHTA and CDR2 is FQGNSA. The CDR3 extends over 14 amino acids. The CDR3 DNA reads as TGTGCCAGCAGCTTAAGCGGGGGAGCCTACGAGCAGTACTTC. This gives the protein CASSLSGGAYEQYF.

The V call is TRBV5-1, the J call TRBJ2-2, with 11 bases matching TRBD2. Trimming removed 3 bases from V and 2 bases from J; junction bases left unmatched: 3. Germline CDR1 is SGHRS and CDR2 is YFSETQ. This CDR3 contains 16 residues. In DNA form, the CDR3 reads TGCGCCAGCAGCTGGGGACTAGCGGTAAACACCGGGGAGCTGTTTTTT. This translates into CASSWGLAVNTGELFF.